These T cell receptor beta chains were read from a single sample in a study of cytomegalovirus exposure and HLA in healthy donors. Repertoires were generated with immunoSEQ multiplex PCR, while TCRdb's copy carries only in-frame clones and drops some. The data contain about 150,000 clones, about 75% of them seen just once; the ten biggest clones take up roughly 0.69%. Sequences were obtained from PBMCs. The receptors stem from a male donor in good health and CMV-seronegative. Each CDR3 is given with its conserved first and last residue. Fields, in order: V gene, J gene, D gene, clone size, CDR3 DNA, CDR3 protein. D genes are given only for firm matches. Expanded clones are given a class, and other clones once, few, many or no size at all.

v_call: TRBV9; j_call: TRBJ2-1; d_call: -; clone_size: -; cdr3_nt: TGTGCCAGCAGTCTTACCGGGACTCTGTTGTACAATGAGCAGTTCTTC; cdr3_aa: CASSLTGTLLYNEQFF
v_call: TRBV5-1; j_call: TRBJ2-1; d_call: -; clone_size: -; cdr3_nt: TGCGCCAGCAGCTTGGACAGGACAGTAAACAATGGGCAGTTCTTC; cdr3_aa: CASSLDRTVNNGQFF
v_call: TRBV23-1; j_call: TRBJ1-4; d_call: TRBD1; clone_size: once; cdr3_nt: TGCGCCAGCAGTCAATCCCTTGGGACAGGGAGGAGGTTAACTAATGAAAAACTGTTTTTT; cdr3_aa: CASSQSLGTGRRLTNEKLFF
v_call: TRBV9; j_call: TRBJ2-1; d_call: TRBD2; clone_size: once; cdr3_nt: TGTGCCAGCAGCGTCAGACCTTCTAGCGGTCCTCGGCCCAATGAGCAGTTCTTC; cdr3_aa: CASSVRPSSGPRPNEQFF
v_call: TRBV7-3; j_call: TRBJ1-2; d_call: TRBD1; clone_size: once; cdr3_nt: TGTGCCAGCAGCCTAAACGGACAGGGGGCGGGCTACACCTTC; cdr3_aa: CASSLNGQGAGYTF
v_call: TRBV6-1; j_call: TRBJ2-3; d_call: -; clone_size: -; cdr3_nt: TGTGCCAGCAGTGTCCTTAGCTGGGGCACAGATACGCAGTATTTT; cdr3_aa: CASSVLSWGTDTQYF
v_call: TRBV5-6; j_call: TRBJ2-2; d_call: TRBD2; clone_size: -; cdr3_nt: TGTGCCAGCAGCTTGGCCAGGCTAGCGGGGGTTTCCGGGGAGCTGTTTTTT; cdr3_aa: CASSLARLAGVSGELFF
v_call: TRBV6-5; j_call: TRBJ2-7; d_call: TRBD2; clone_size: once; cdr3_nt: TGTGCCAGCAGCGGGCTAGCGGGTACCTACGAGCAGTACTTC; cdr3_aa: CASSGLAGTYEQYF
v_call: TRBV18; j_call: TRBJ1-2; d_call: TRBD1; clone_size: -; cdr3_nt: TGTGCCAGCTCACCACCGGGACAGGGGGTCGGCGGCTACACCTTC; cdr3_aa: CASSPPGQGVGGYTF
v_call: TRBV7-9; j_call: TRBJ2-1; d_call: -; clone_size: -; cdr3_nt: TGTGCCAGCAGCCCCGGGGAGGGGGTGTCCTACAATGAGCAGTTCTTC; cdr3_aa: CASSPGEGVSYNEQFF
v_call: TRBV5-4; j_call: TRBJ2-1; d_call: -; clone_size: -; cdr3_nt: TGTGCCAGCAGCAACAGGTTAGGCGCGAATGAGCAGTTCTTC; cdr3_aa: CASSNRLGANEQFF
v_call: TRBV9; j_call: TRBJ2-1; d_call: -; clone_size: few; cdr3_nt: TGTGCCAGCAGCGTAGGGGGGGTCACGCTTTACAATGAGCAGTTCTTC; cdr3_aa: CASSVGGVTLYNEQFF
v_call: TRBV11-2; j_call: TRBJ1-4; d_call: -; clone_size: -; cdr3_nt: TGTGCCAGCAGCTTCGGACAGATTAATGAAAAACTGTTTTTT; cdr3_aa: CASSFGQINEKLFF
v_call: TRBV7-9; j_call: TRBJ1-5; d_call: -; clone_size: once; cdr3_nt: TGTGCCAGCAGCTTATTTGGAGGTCAGCCCCAGCATTTT; cdr3_aa: CASSLFGGQPQHF
v_call: TRBV13; j_call: TRBJ1-6; d_call: TRBD1; clone_size: -; cdr3_nt: TGTGCCAGCAGCTCGACAGGGGGTGGTTCACCCCTCCACTTT; cdr3_aa: CASSSTGGGSPLHF
v_call: TRBV7-9; j_call: TRBJ1-5; d_call: -; clone_size: -; cdr3_nt: TGTTCCAGCAGCTTAGCGGGGCAGCTCAATCAGCCCCAGCATTTT; cdr3_aa: CSSSLAGQLNQPQHF
v_call: TRBV27; j_call: TRBJ1-4; d_call: TRBD1; clone_size: once; cdr3_nt: TGTGCCAGCAGCCTTGAAACGGGGACAGCCCAACCAACTAATGAAAAACTGTTTTTT; cdr3_aa: CASSLETGTAQPTNEKLFF
v_call: TRBV5-8; j_call: TRBJ2-2; d_call: -; clone_size: -; cdr3_nt: TGTGCCAGCAGGTCCGGGACACTCACCGGGGAGCTGTTTTTT; cdr3_aa: CASRSGTLTGELFF
v_call: TRBV4-3; j_call: TRBJ2-1; d_call: TRBD2; clone_size: -; cdr3_nt: TGCGCCAGCAGCCAAGCTCGGACTAGCCCCTACAATGAGCAGTTCTTC; cdr3_aa: CASSQARTSPYNEQFF
v_call: TRBV7-2; j_call: TRBJ2-5; d_call: -; clone_size: few; cdr3_nt: TGTGCCAGCAGCGCCTCTAGCTTGTGGGAGACCCAGTACTTC; cdr3_aa: CASSASSLWETQYF
v_call: TRBV7-9; j_call: TRBJ2-7; d_call: TRBD2; clone_size: -; cdr3_nt: TGTTCCTCCCTACCAGCCAGGTCTAGCGGGAGCTACGAGCAGTACTTC; cdr3_aa: CSSLPARSSGSYEQYF
v_call: TRBV7-8; j_call: TRBJ1-2; d_call: -; clone_size: -; cdr3_nt: TGTGCCAGCAGCTCCCTTGGGACACACAGGGACTATGGCTACACCTTC; cdr3_aa: CASSSLGTHRDYGYTF
v_call: TRBV6-9; j_call: TRBJ2-5; d_call: -; clone_size: -; cdr3_nt: TGTGCCAGCGGCGAGACCCAGTACTTC; cdr3_aa: CASGETQYF
v_call: TRBV4-3; j_call: TRBJ2-6; d_call: -; clone_size: few; cdr3_nt: TGCGCCAGCAGCCACGGCAGGGATGGGGCCAACGTCCTGACTTTC; cdr3_aa: CASSHGRDGANVLTF
v_call: TRBV5-3; j_call: TRBJ1-1; d_call: -; clone_size: -; cdr3_nt: TGTGCCAGACAGAACTCCGGGACACCGACAGCTAACACTGAAGCTTTCTTT; cdr3_aa: CARQNSGTPTANTEAFF
v_call: TRBV10-3; j_call: TRBJ2-3; d_call: TRBD2; clone_size: -; cdr3_nt: TGTGCCATCAGTGAGTTGGTAGCGGGACATGAAGATACGCAGTATTTT; cdr3_aa: CAISELVAGHEDTQYF
v_call: TRBV9; j_call: TRBJ1-6; d_call: TRBD1; clone_size: -; cdr3_nt: TGTGCCAGCAGCCCCAGGGGGACAGGGGACTCACCCCTCCACTTT; cdr3_aa: CASSPRGTGDSPLHF
v_call: TRBV7-9; j_call: TRBJ2-3; d_call: TRBD2; clone_size: -; cdr3_nt: TGTTCCAGCCCAAAAGCCGGGACTATCTTCACAGATACGCAGTATTTT; cdr3_aa: CSSPKAGTIFTDTQYF
v_call: TRBV4-3; j_call: TRBJ2-3; d_call: -; clone_size: -; cdr3_nt: TGCGCCAGCAGCCAGGGGGACAACACAGATACGCAGTATTTT; cdr3_aa: CASSQGDNTDTQYF
v_call: TRBV30; j_call: TRBJ2-5; d_call: -; clone_size: -; cdr3_nt: TGTGCCTGGACCCTGCGAGAGACCCAGTACTTC; cdr3_aa: CAWTLRETQYF
v_call: TRBV11-2; j_call: TRBJ2-1; d_call: TRBD2; clone_size: -; cdr3_nt: TGTGCCAGCAGCTTAGATAAGCGGGGGGGCCTTTTTTACAATGAGCAGTTCTTC; cdr3_aa: CASSLDKRGGLFYNEQFF
v_call: TRBV19; j_call: TRBJ1-6; d_call: -; clone_size: -; cdr3_nt: TGTGCCACCTCACAACAGGCCAGCTCCTATAATTCACCCCTCCACTTT; cdr3_aa: CATSQQASSYNSPLHF
v_call: TRBV29-1; j_call: TRBJ1-1; d_call: TRBD1; clone_size: -; cdr3_nt: TGCAGCGCCCTCGGGGACAGGGGGACTGAAGCTTTCTTT; cdr3_aa: CSALGDRGTEAFF
v_call: TRBV30; j_call: TRBJ2-1; d_call: TRBD1; clone_size: -; cdr3_nt: TGTGCCTGGAGGGGATCAGGGACAGGGCGTTTTGAGCAGTTCTTC; cdr3_aa: CAWRGSGTGRFEQFF
v_call: TRBV5-4; j_call: TRBJ2-1; d_call: TRBD1; clone_size: -; cdr3_nt: TGTGCCAGCAGTTTCGGGACAGGGGTGTACAATGAGCAGTTCTTC; cdr3_aa: CASSFGTGVYNEQFF
v_call: TRBV5-1; j_call: TRBJ2-2; d_call: TRBD2; clone_size: -; cdr3_nt: TGCGCCAGCAGCCTACGGGGGGACACCGGGGAGCTGTTTTTT; cdr3_aa: CASSLRGDTGELFF
v_call: TRBV7-6; j_call: TRBJ1-1; d_call: TRBD1; clone_size: -; cdr3_nt: TGTGCCAGCAGCTTCGGACAGGCGAAAGGAACTGAAGCTTTCTTT; cdr3_aa: CASSFGQAKGTEAFF
v_call: TRBV30; j_call: TRBJ2-7; d_call: -; clone_size: -; cdr3_nt: TGTGCCTGGAGTGCCGGGTCTTTTTCGCGCGAGCAGTACTTC; cdr3_aa: CAWSAGSFSREQYF
v_call: TRBV5-1; j_call: TRBJ2-4; d_call: TRBD1; clone_size: -; cdr3_nt: TGCGCCAGCAGCTCGACGGGACAGGGTGAGGACATTCAGTACTTC; cdr3_aa: CASSSTGQGEDIQYF
v_call: TRBV29-1; j_call: TRBJ2-5; d_call: -; clone_size: -; cdr3_nt: TGCAGCGGTCCCGACGGGCAGTACTTC; cdr3_aa: CSGPDGQYF
v_call: TRBV4-3; j_call: TRBJ2-7; d_call: -; clone_size: once; cdr3_nt: TGCGCCAGCAGCCAAGACATGGGACTTGAGCAGTACTTC; cdr3_aa: CASSQDMGLEQYF
v_call: TRBV6-1; j_call: TRBJ2-7; d_call: -; clone_size: once; cdr3_nt: TGTGCCAGCAGTGAAGGGCCGGATCGGGCCTACGAGCAGTACTTC; cdr3_aa: CASSEGPDRAYEQYF
v_call: TRBV30; j_call: TRBJ1-2; d_call: -; clone_size: few; cdr3_nt: TGTGCCTGGAGTCCGGACAGCCTTTTCTATGGCTACACCTTC; cdr3_aa: CAWSPDSLFYGYTF
v_call: TRBV4-1; j_call: TRBJ1-2; d_call: -; clone_size: -; cdr3_nt: TGCGCCAGCAGCCAACAAACAACCAACCGGGACAAGGCGGATGGCTACACCTTC; cdr3_aa: CASSQQTTNRDKADGYTF
v_call: TRBV30; j_call: TRBJ1-1; d_call: -; clone_size: few; cdr3_nt: TGTGCCTGGAGTCTAAGGGGGGGGAACACTGAAGCTTTCTTT; cdr3_aa: CAWSLRGGNTEAFF
v_call: TRBV6-6; j_call: TRBJ1-2; d_call: -; clone_size: -; cdr3_nt: TGTGCCAGCAGTTACGTCGCCAGTAACTATGGCTACACCTTC; cdr3_aa: CASSYVASNYGYTF
v_call: TRBV19; j_call: TRBJ1-5; d_call: -; clone_size: -; cdr3_nt: TGTGCCAGTAGTATAAGTCAGTCGTATCAGCCCCAGCATTTT; cdr3_aa: CASSISQSYQPQHF
v_call: TRBV5-1; j_call: TRBJ1-3; d_call: -; clone_size: -; cdr3_nt: TGCGCCAGCAGCTTGGAATCAGGGAAGAATGGAAACACCATATATTTT; cdr3_aa: CASSLESGKNGNTIYF
v_call: TRBV5-4; j_call: TRBJ2-3; d_call: TRBD2; clone_size: once; cdr3_nt: TGTGCCAGCAGCACGCTAGCGGGGGGGCCCGGGGCGCAGTATTTT; cdr3_aa: CASSTLAGGPGAQYF
v_call: TRBV5-1; j_call: TRBJ2-1; d_call: TRBD2; clone_size: -; cdr3_nt: TGCGCCAGCGGCCCGGGAGGGTGGGGGTCCTACAATGAGCAGTTCTTC; cdr3_aa: CASGPGGWGSYNEQFF
v_call: TRBV19; j_call: TRBJ1-5; d_call: -; clone_size: -; cdr3_nt: TGTGCCAGTAGTATAGGGCAGGCGGGGGATCAGCCCCAGCATTTT; cdr3_aa: CASSIGQAGDQPQHF
v_call: TRBV7-8; j_call: TRBJ2-1; d_call: -; clone_size: -; cdr3_nt: TGTGCCAGCACCTTCGGAGGGACTTTTTTGAGTGAGCAGTTCTTC; cdr3_aa: CASTFGGTFLSEQFF
v_call: TRBV10-3; j_call: TRBJ2-7; d_call: TRBD2; clone_size: -; cdr3_nt: TGTGCCATCAGTGAGTCGCCTAGCGGAGCTTACGAGCAGTACTTC; cdr3_aa: CAISESPSGAYEQYF
v_call: TRBV18; j_call: TRBJ2-2; d_call: TRBD1; clone_size: -; cdr3_nt: TGTGCCAGCTCACCACCGGGACAGGGGAACACCGGGGAGCTGTTTTTT; cdr3_aa: CASSPPGQGNTGELFF